The clone carrying this T cell receptor (beta chain) appeared many times. Antigen: not known. Orbital computed tomography and thyroid ultrasound, together with serum TRAb and thyroxine and clinical symptoms, were used for diagnoses. CDR1 is KGHSH, CDR2 LQKENI, per germline. The CDR3 sequence is 15 residues long. J was trimmed by 7 bases and V by 3 bases; bases with no gene match: 10. Amplification yielded TCR beta CDR3 regions, with RNA transcripts as the source. First-round RT-PCR targeting the TCR CDR3 was performed with the HTBI primer set. TCRdb passed the multiplex PCR reads through MiXCR, listing each CDR3 protein once. The data contain around 420,000 distinct CDR3 sequences, more than 15% of them singletons. This sample is part of a study of T cells in Graves' hyperthyroidism and ophthalmopathy. Findings and limits, study-wide: The model forecast ophthalmopathy, anticipating it by a median roughly 6 months before onset.

This clonotype originated in a woman younger than 30 with Graves' hyperthyroidism. What was sequenced was blood. The chain combines TRBV18 with TRBJ2-3; TRBD1 matches at 7 bases. CDR3 DNA sequence: TGTGCCAGCTCACCGAGTACTAGGGGGCAAAATACGCAGTATTTT. Protein: CASSPSTRGQNTQYF.